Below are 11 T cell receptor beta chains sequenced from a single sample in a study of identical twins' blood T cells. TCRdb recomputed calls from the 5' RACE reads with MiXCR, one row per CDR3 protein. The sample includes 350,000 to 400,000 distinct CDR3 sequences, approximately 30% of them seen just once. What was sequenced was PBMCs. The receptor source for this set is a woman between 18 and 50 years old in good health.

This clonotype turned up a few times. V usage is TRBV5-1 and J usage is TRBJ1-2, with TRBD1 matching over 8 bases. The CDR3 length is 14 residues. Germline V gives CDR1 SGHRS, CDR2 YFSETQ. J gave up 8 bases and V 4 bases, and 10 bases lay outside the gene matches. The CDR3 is CASSPGGQSRGYTF. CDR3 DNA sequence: TGCGCCAGCAGCCCAGGGGGCCAGAGTCGAGGCTACACCTTC.

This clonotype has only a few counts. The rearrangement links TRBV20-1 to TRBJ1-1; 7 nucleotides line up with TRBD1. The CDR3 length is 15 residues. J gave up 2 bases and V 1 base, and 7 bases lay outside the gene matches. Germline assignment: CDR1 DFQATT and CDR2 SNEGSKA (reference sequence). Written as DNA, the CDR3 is TGCAGTGCTAGAGCCCCGACAGGGTTAAACACTGAAGCTTTCTTT. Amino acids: CSARAPTGLNTEAFF.

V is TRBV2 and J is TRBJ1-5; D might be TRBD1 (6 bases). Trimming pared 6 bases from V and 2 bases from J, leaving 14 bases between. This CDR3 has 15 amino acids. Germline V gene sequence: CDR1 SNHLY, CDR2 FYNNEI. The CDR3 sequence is CASRESGDRNQPQHF. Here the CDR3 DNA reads TGTGCCAGCAGAGAATCAGGGGACCGCAATCAGCCCCAGCATTTT.

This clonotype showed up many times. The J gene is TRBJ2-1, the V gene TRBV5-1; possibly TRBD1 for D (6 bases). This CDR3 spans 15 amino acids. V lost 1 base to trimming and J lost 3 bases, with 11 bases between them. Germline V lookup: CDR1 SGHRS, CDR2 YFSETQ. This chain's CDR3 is CASSLSDRIYNEQFF. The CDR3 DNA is TGCGCCAGCAGCTTGTCAGACAGGATCTACAATGAGCAGTTCTTC.

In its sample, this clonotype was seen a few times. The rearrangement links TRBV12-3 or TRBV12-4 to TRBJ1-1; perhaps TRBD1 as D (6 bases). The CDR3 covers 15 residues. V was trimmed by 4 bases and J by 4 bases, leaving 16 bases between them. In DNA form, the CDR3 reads TGTGCCAGCAGTTCCCCCGGGACAAGGAGCACTGAAGCTTTCTTT. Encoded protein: CASSSPGTRSTEAFF.

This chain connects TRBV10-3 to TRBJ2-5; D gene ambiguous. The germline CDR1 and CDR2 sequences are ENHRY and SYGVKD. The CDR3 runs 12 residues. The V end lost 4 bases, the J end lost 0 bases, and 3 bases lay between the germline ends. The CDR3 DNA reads TGTGCCATCAGTGCGAACCAAGAGACCCAGTACTTC. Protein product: CAISANQETQYF.

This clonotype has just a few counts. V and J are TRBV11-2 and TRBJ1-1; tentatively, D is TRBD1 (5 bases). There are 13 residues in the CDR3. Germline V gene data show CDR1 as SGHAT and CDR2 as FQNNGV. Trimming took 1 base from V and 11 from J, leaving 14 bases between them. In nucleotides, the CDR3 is TGTGCCAGCAGCTTAGGGAGCGACAGCTTGGCTTTCTTT. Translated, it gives CASSLGSDSLAFF.

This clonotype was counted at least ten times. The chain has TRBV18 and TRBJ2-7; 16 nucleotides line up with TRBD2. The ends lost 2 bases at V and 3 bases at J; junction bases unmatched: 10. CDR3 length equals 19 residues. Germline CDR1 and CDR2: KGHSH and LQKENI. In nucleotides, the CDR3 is TGTGCCAGCTCACCAGACAGAGGGACTAGCGGGAGGGCCCTCTACGAGCAGTACTTC. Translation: CASSPDRGTSGRALYEQYF.

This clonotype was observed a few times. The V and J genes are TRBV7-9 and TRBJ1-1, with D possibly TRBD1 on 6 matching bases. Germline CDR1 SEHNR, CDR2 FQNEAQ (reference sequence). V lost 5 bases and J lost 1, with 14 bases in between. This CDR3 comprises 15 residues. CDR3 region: CASSPGAQGNTEAFF. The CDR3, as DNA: TGTGCCAGCAGCCCAGGGGCCCAGGGGAACACTGAAGCTTTCTTT.

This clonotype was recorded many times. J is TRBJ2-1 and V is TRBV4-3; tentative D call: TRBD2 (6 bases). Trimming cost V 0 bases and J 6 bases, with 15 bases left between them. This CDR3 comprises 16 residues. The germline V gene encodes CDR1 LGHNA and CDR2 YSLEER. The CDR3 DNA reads TGCGCCAGCAGCCAAGATATAGCCCCGGAGGGCAATGAGCAGTTCTTC. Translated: CASSQDIAPEGNEQFF.

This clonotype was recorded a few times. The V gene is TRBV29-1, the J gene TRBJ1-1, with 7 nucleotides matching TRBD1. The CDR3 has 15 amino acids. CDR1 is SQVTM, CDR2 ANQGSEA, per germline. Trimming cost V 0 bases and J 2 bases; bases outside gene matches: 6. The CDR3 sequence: CSVEDQGGANTEAFF. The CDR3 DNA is TGCAGCGTTGAAGATCAGGGGGGGGCTAACACTGAAGCTTTCTTT.